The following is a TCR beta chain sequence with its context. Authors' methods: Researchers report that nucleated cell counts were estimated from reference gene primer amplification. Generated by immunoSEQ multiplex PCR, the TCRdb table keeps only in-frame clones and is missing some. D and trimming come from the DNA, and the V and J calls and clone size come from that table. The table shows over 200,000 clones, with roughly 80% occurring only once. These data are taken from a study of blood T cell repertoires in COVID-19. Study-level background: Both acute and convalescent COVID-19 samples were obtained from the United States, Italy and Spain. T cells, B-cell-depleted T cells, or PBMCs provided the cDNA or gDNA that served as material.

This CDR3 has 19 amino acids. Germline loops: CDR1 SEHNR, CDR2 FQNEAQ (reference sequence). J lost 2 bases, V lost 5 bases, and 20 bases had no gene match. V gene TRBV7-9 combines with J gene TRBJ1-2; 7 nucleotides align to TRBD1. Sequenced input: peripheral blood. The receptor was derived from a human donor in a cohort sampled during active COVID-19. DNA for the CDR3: TGTGCCAGCAGCCCTCTATCCGGGACAGCGCCGGACGGGAACTATGGCTACACCTTC. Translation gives CASSPLSGTAPDGNYGYTF.